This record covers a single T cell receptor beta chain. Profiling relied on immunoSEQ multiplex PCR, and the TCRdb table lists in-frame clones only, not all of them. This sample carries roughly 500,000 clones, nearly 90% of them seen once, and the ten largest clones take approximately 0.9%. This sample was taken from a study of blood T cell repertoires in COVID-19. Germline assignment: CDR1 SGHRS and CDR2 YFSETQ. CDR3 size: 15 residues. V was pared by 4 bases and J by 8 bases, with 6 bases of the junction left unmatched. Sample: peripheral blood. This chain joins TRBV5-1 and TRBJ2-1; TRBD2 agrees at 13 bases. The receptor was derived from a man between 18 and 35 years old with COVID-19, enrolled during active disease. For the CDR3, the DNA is TGCGCCAGCAGCAAACTAGCGGGAGGGCCCGATGAGCAGTTCTTC. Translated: CASSKLAGGPDEQFF.